The clone carrying this T cell receptor beta chain has at least ten counts. As yet, its antigen is unknown. This sample was included in a study of T cell repertoires in cytomegalovirus infection. Study as a whole: CMV infection and matching HLA type were both indicated by public TCR beta signatures.

The CDR3 has 16 amino acids. V shed 2 bases and J shed 9 bases, with 17 bases lying between them. MiXCR was run by TCRdb on the reads, yielding one entry per CDR3 protein. The top ten hold around 12% of the sample, which has fewer than 850,000 distinct CDR3 sequences, 25% to 30% seen once. The V call is TRBV12-3 or TRBV12-4, the J call TRBJ1-6; tentative D call: TRBD1 (6 bases). Here the sequenced sample was cultured CD8+ T cells from PBMCs, taken from culture after CMV antigen stimulation. The TCR was taken from a human donor in good health (CMV status not recorded). Some clones in this sample may be carry-over from other donors' samples. CDR3 sequence reads: CASSLTGTEVGSPLHF. In nucleotides, the CDR3 is TGTGCCAGCAGTTTAACAGGGACCGAAGTGGGTTCACCCCTCCACTTT.